This T cell receptor beta chain comes out of a study of shared clonotypes between healthy human individuals. Some clones are missing from TCRdb's copy, which holds only in-frame ones; the method was immunoSEQ multiplex PCR. Here the sample spans about 1.5 million clones, around 98% being singletons. Germline V gives CDR1 GTSNPN, CDR2 SVGIG (reference sequence). The CDR3 contains 15 residues. V lost 2 bases and J lost 2; bases outside the gene matches: 3. Study-level results: Sharing across four donors was highest in naive CD4 (roughly 5%) and lowest in memory CD8 (roughly 0.4%). Donor clonotype sharing was expected to depend on sequencing depth. Non-shared clonotypes showed lower generation probabilities than clonotypes common to all four donors.

Turning to this clone: Antigen unknown.

The source is a man aged 25-45 years in good health. The chain recombines TRBV30 with TRBJ1-4, with 9 bases that match TRBD1. Material: naive CD4+ T cells sorted from blood. The subset denotes: CD45RA+ positively selected. In nucleotides, the CDR3 is TGTGCCTGGAGTCCCGGACAGGGGACTAATGAAAAACTGTTTTTT. It codes for CAWSPGQGTNEKLFF. Supplemented by reference TRBV30 and TRBJ1-4, the full variable domain reads SQTIHQWPATLVQPVGSPLSLECTVEGTSNPNLYWYRQAAGRGLQLLFYSVGIGQISSEVPQNLSASRPQDRQFILSSKKLLLSDSGFYLCAWSPGQGTNEKLFFGSGTQLSVL.